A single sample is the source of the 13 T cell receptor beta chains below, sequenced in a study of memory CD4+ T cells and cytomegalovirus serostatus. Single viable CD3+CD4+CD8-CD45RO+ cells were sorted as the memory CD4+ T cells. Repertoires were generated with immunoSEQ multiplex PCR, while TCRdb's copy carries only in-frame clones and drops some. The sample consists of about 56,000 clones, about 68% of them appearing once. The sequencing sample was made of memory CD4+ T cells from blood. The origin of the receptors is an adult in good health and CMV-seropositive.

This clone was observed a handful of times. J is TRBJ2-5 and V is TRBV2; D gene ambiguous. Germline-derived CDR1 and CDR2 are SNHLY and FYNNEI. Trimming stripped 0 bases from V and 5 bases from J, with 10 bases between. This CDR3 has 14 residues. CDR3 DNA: TGTGCCAGCAGTGAAGCGCTTCACGGGGAGACCCAGTACTTC. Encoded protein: CASSEALHGETQYF.

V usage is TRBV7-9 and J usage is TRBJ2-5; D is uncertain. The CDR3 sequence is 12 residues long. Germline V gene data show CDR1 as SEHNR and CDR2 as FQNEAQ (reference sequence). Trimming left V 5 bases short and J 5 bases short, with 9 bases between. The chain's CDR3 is CASSLDLETQYF. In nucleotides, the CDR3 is TGTGCCAGCAGCCTTGATCTGGAGACCCAGTACTTC.

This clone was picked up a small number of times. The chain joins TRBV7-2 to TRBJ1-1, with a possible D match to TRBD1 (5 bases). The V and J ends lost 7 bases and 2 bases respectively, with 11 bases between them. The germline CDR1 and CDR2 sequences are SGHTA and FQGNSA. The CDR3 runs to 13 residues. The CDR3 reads CASNQGRNTEAFF. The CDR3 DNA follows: TGTGCCAGCAATCAGGGTCGAAACACTGAAGCTTTCTTT.

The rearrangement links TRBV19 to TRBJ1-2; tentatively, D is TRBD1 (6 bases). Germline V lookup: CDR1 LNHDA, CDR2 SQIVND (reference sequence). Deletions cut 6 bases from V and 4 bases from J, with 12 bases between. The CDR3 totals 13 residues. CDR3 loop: CASSQTGAYGYTF. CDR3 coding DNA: TGTGCCAGTAGCCAGACAGGCGCCTATGGCTACACCTTC.

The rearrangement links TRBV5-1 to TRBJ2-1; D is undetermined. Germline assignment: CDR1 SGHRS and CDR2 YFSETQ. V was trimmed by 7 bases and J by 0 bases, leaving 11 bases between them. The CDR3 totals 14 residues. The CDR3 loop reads CASGVTGSYNEQFF. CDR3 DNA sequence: TGCGCCAGCGGGGTTACTGGCTCCTACAATGAGCAGTTCTTC.

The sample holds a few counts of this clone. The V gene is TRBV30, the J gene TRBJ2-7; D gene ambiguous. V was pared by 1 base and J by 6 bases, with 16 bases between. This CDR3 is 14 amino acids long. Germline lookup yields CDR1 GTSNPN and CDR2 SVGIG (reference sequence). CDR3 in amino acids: CAWSGSTSWGEQYV. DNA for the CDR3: TGTGCCTGGAGTGGATCGACTTCGTGGGGCGAGCAGTACGTC.

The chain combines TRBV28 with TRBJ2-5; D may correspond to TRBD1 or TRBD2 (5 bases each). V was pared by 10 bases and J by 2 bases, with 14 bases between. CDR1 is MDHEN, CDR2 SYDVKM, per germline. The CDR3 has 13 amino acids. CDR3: CATREGRQETQYF. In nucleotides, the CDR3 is TGTGCCACTCGCGAGGGGCGGCAAGAGACCCAGTACTTC.

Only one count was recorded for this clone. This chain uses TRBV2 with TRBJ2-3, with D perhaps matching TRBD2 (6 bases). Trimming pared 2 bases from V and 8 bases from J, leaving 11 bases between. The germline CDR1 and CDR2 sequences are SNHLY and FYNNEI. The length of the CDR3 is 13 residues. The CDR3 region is CASSEWRSGTQYF. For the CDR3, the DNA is TGTGCCAGCAGTGAATGGCGTAGCGGTACGCAGTATTTT.

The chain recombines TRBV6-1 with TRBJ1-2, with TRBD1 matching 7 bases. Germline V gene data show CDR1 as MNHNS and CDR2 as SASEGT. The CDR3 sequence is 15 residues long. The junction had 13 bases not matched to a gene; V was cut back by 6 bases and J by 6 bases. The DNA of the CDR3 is TGTGCCAGCAGAACCAGGGGGAGAGACGACCATGGCTACACCTTC. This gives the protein CASRTRGRDDHGYTF.

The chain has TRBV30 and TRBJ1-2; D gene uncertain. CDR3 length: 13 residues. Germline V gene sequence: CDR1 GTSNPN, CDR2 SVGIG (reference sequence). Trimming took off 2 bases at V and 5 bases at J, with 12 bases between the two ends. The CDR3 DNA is TGTGCCTGGAGTAACTCGGGAGGGTATGGCTACACCTTC. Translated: CAWSNSGGYGYTF.

The CDR3 sequence: CASSLGAGNTEAFF. Written as DNA, the CDR3 is TGTGCCAGCAGTTTAGGGGCCGGGAACACTGAAGCTTTCTTT. This sequence joins TRBV27 and TRBJ1-1; tentatively, D is TRBD1 (5 bases). There are 14 residues in the CDR3. Between the trimmed V and J ends, which lost 2 bases and 1 base, there was a span of 8 bases. Germline values: CDR1 MNHEY, CDR2 SMNVEV (reference sequence).

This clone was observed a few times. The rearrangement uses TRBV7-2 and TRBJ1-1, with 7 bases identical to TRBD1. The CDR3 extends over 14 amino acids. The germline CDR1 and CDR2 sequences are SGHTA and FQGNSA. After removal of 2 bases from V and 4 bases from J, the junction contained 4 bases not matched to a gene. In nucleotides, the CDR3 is TGTGCCAGCAGCTTACCAACAGGGGCCACTGAAGCTTTCTTT. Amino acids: CASSLPTGATEAFF.

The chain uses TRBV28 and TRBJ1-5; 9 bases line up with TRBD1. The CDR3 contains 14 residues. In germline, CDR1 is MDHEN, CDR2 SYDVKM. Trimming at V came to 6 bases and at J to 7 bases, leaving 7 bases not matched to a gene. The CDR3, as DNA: TGTGCCAGCAGCCTACAGGGGGCTGAACAGCCCCAGCATTTT. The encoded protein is CASSLQGAEQPQHF.